This TCR beta chain originates from a study of T cells after yellow fever vaccination (dated by TCRdb to 2018 to 2020). With respect to the entire study: Libraries from fractions with low cell numbers were prepared with the SMART-Seq v4 Ultra Low Input RNA kit. Blood was drawn at multiple timepoints before and after primary and secondary immunization, with bulk PBMC replicates and cell subsets isolated. To follow T-cell clones before and after primary and booster YFV17D yellow fever vaccination, bulk TCR alpha and beta repertoires were sequenced over time. Two healthy male donors made up the cohort, one aged 18 to 29 years and the other aged 30 to 39 years.

On the study overall, not on this receptor specifically: Only two donors were included in the study, so the extent to which the findings can be generalized is limited. After the booster, most clones that had expanded after primary vaccination were detected again (approximately 97% of CD4 and under 90% of CD8), suggesting broad maintenance of memory. Because abundant contaminating clonotypes from the bulk population could be contained in FACS-sorted repertoires, computational filtering was required. A small fraction of clonotypes showed up in both the CD4 and CD8 compartments, probably as a result of convergent recombination. The secondary T-cell response was weaker than the primary response but faster, peaking on day 5 instead of day 15.

Synthesis of TCR cDNA relied on 5'RACE template switching, a step that introduced a universal primer site along with unique molecular identifiers. Priming for cDNA synthesis came from both the TCR alpha and TCR beta constant segments. Libraries were amplified in two PCR steps, with sample barcodes and sequencing adapters added in the second step. Sequencing of libraries was performed on Illumina HiSeq 2500 (2x100 bp) or NovaSeq (2x150 bp). Per the source publication's procedure: Reads were demultiplexed and collapsed into UMI consensus sequences with MIGEC, and V(D)J alignment was performed with MiXCR. Vaccine-responding clonotypes were identified with edgeR using replicate PBMC samples, with FDR below 0.01 and a log2 fold change above 5 up to day 15 being required. Each bulk clonotype received a CD4 or CD8 identity based on whether the sequenced CD4 or CD8 repertoire contained that clonotype at higher abundance. In TCRdb, the public reads were trimmed at Q25 with fastp and aligned with MiXCR, with productive beta chains retained. Identical CDR3 protein sequences are pooled into one entry, listed with their most common genes and DNA. The V and J calls were not made by the authors but by TCRdb's processing. Within this sample are 550,000 or so distinct CDR3 sequences, with about 19% of them counted one time only. The ten top clones hold approximately 15% of the sample.

The CDR3 runs 17 amino acids, cysteine and phenylalanine included. Only the CDR3 part of the read is kept: 51 bases, read in frame from the first base. V lost 4 bases and J lost 2 bases, and the count of bases not matched to a germline gene is 10. CDR1 SGHTA and CDR2 FQGNSA were looked up in the germline V gene. The treatment or condition label, read with the paper, signifies: live attenuated yellow fever vaccine strain. At each blood-draw timepoint, two biological replicates of bulk PBMCs were obtained. PBMCs were isolated from peripheral blood using a standard Ficoll-Paque protocol. TriZol was used to extract RNA from bulk PBMCs, CD4 and CD8 fractions, and dextramer-positive and dextramer-negative fractions. This clonotype was seen only a few times. Its antigen is currently not known. No quality values exist for individual bases; no much larger clone is one base distant.

Specimen: PBMCs, collected 15 days after the yellow fever booster vaccination. The TCR comes from a man aged 30-40 years who received the YFV17D yellow fever vaccine. This sequence uses TRBV7-2 and TRBJ2-1, and TRBD2 matches 8 of the central bases. Read as DNA, the sequence is TGTGCCAGCAGCTCTTGGTTGCGGGAGGATCCCTACAATGAGCAGTTCTTC. This encodes CASSSWLREDPYNEQFF.